The 25 T cell receptor beta chains given below trace back to one sample, sequenced in a study of T-cell reconstitution after alpha-beta-depleted transplantation in children. Library preparation (for TCRbeta) was performed with unique molecular identifiers. TCRdb redid the calling of the PCR reads with MiXCR, one entry per CDR3 protein. In the table there are about 870,000 distinct CDR3 sequences, under 20% of which are singletons. This sample comprised PBMCs, mostly from graft donor cells, obtained 360 days after TCRalphabeta/CD19-depleted stem cell transplant. The receptors come from a male patient younger than 18 who had a stem cell transplant for acute lymphoblastic leukemia, so the T cells may come from the graft donor.

In its sample, this clonotype was seen a few times. J is TRBJ2-7 and V is TRBV5-1; D might be TRBD2 (6 bases). Germline assignment: CDR1 SGHRS and CDR2 YFSETQ. V dropped 3 bases and J dropped 0 bases, with 13 bases sitting between them. The CDR3 covers 15 residues. In nucleotides, the CDR3 is TGCGCCAGCAGCTCGTCGGGAGCCGCCTCCTACGAGCAGTACTTC. Its translation is CASSSSGAASYEQYF. Supplemented by reference TRBV5-1 and TRBJ2-7, the full variable domain reads KAGVTQTPRYLIKTRGQQVTLSCSPISGHRSVSWYQQTPGQGLQFLFEYFSETQRNKGNFPGRFSGRQFSNSRSEMNVSTLELGDSALYLCASSSSGAASYEQYFGPGTRLTVT.

This clonotype was detected a few times. The chain is built from TRBV20-1 and TRBJ2-3; the D gene is possibly TRBD2 (6 bases). V was clipped by 6 bases and J by 2 bases, with 18 bases between them. The CDR3 loop spans 15 amino acids. Germline values: CDR1 DFQATT, CDR2 SNEGSKA (reference sequence). The CDR3 DNA reads TGCAGTGCCATCCAGGGACTGATCGTCACAGATACGCAGTATTTT. Its translation is CSAIQGLIVTDTQYF.

The V and J genes are TRBV15 and TRBJ2-5, with no clear D. The CDR3 runs to 13 residues. CDR1 is LNHNV and CDR2 is YYDKDF in the germline V gene (reference sequence). Trimming removed 0 bases at V and 5 bases at J, with 7 bases between. The CDR3 region is CATSREAVETQYF. The CDR3 DNA sequence: TGTGCCACCAGCAGAGAGGCGGTGGAGACCCAGTACTTC.

This clonotype came up a few times. This chain connects TRBV5-6 to TRBJ2-3; 8 bases match TRBD2. Germline-derived CDR1 and CDR2 are SGHDT and YYEEEE. The CDR3 runs 15 residues. V shed 3 bases, J shed 2 bases, and the junction held 5 bases outside the gene matches. Written as DNA, the CDR3 is TGTGCCAGCAGCTCCGGGACTAGGGCCACAGATACGCAGTATTTT. This translates into CASSSGTRATDTQYF.

This clonotype was recorded a few times. The V and J genes are TRBV12-3 or TRBV12-4 and TRBJ2-7; 7 positions match TRBD2. The CDR3 is made up of 14 amino acids. The junction had 6 bases not matched to a gene; V was cut back by 4 bases and J by 3 bases. CDR3 loop: CASSWGGSHYEQYF. CDR3 DNA: TGTGCCAGCAGTTGGGGAGGGAGCCACTACGAGCAGTACTTC.

This clonotype was observed at least ten times. This chain uses TRBV5-1 with TRBJ2-7, with TRBD1 as a possible D gene (6 bases). The CDR3 is made up of 14 amino acids. Germline V CDR1 and CDR2: SGHRS, YFSETQ. The ends were cut back, 3 bases at V and 2 bases at J, with 12 bases in the middle. The CDR3 DNA is TGCGCCAGCAGCTCCCCACAGGGCGCCTACGAGCAGTACTTC. As protein: CASSSPQGAYEQYF.

The chain employs TRBV7-9 and TRBJ2-5; D ambiguous. Germline V gives CDR1 SEHNR, CDR2 FQNEAQ (reference sequence). The CDR3 spans 14 residues. V shed 3 bases and J shed 4 bases, with 12 bases lying between them. Here the CDR3 DNA reads TGTGCCAGCAGCTTTCTAACAGCGAGAGAGACCCAGTACTTC. Protein product: CASSFLTARETQYF.

The J gene is TRBJ2-7, the V gene TRBV7-9, with 8 bases fitting TRBD1. Germline V gene data show CDR1 as SEHNR and CDR2 as FQNEAQ (reference sequence). V was pared by 5 bases and J by 3 bases, with 9 bases of the junction left unmatched. The CDR3 consists of 15 residues. This chain's CDR3 is CASSGWTGRLYEQYF. For the CDR3, the DNA is TGTGCCAGCAGCGGATGGACAGGGCGCCTCTACGAGCAGTACTTC.

This clonotype was counted many times. V and J are TRBV7-9 and TRBJ2-5, with TRBD1 as a possible D gene (6 bases). V was cut by 3 bases and J by 0 bases, with 8 bases left in between. Germline-derived CDR1 and CDR2 are SEHNR and FQNEAQ (reference sequence). CDR3 length: 14 residues. The CDR3 DNA is TGTGCCAGCAGCTTGTGGACAGACCAAGAGACCCAGTACTTC. Its translation: CASSLWTDQETQYF.

The rearrangement joins TRBV29-1 to TRBJ2-1, with TRBD1 as a possible D gene (6 bases). The V end lost 6 bases, the J end lost 2 bases, and 20 bases lay between the germline ends. The CDR3 is made up of 16 amino acids. Germline V gene sequence: CDR1 SQVTM, CDR2 ANQGSEA. The CDR3 DNA reads as TGCAGCGTCCTATTGTTCCACAGGGAACCCTACAATGAGCAGTTCTTC. Translation gives CSVLLFHREPYNEQFF.

This clonotype has more than one count but fewer than ten. V gene TRBV4-2 combines with J gene TRBJ2-7; TRBD2 aligns across 14 bases. The germline V gene encodes CDR1 LGHNA and CDR2 YNFKEQ. Germline trimming cut 1 base from V and 2 bases from J; bases unmatched to any gene: 10. This CDR3 has 19 residues. CDR3 sequence: CASSQVSGLAGAVTYEQYF. The CDR3 coding sequence is TGTGCCAGCAGCCAAGTCTCGGGACTAGCGGGAGCGGTGACCTACGAGCAGTACTTC.

This clonotype was seen only a few times. The chain uses TRBV7-9 and TRBJ2-7; 13 bases map to TRBD2. This CDR3 region has 16 residues. V lost 3 bases and J lost 6; bases outside the gene matches: 8. The germline V gene has CDR1 SEHNR and CDR2 FQNEAQ (reference sequence). CDR3 residues: CASSLAGTSGTREQYF. CDR3 sequence (DNA): TGTGCCAGCAGCTTGGCCGGGACTAGCGGGACTCGCGAGCAGTACTTC.

This clonotype was seen only a few times. The V and J genes are TRBV4-2 and TRBJ1-5, with no clear D. The germline V gene encodes CDR1 LGHNA and CDR2 YNFKEQ. Trimming pared 1 base from V and 7 bases from J, leaving 5 bases between. The CDR3 loop spans 12 amino acids. The DNA of the CDR3 is TGTGCCAGCAGCCAAGGGTACCAGCCCCAGCATTTT. Its protein is CASSQGYQPQHF.

This clonotype was seen more than once but under ten times. This chain links TRBV29-1 with TRBJ2-5; the match to TRBD2 covers 14 bases. CDR1 is SQVTM and CDR2 is ANQGSEA in the germline V gene. The J segment lost 4 bases and the V segment lost 7 bases, leaving 14 bases of the junction unmatched. The CDR3 loop spans 17 amino acids. DNA of the CDR3: TGCAGCGCCGACGGGGGACTAGCGGGAGAAGGAGGAGAGACCCAGTACTTC. Translation gives CSADGGLAGEGGETQYF. Using reference TRBV29-1 and TRBJ2-5 for the parts outside the CDR3, the full variable domain is SAVISQKPSRDICQRGTSLTIQCQVDSQVTMMFWYRQQPGQSLTLIATANQGSEATYESGFVIDKFPISRPNLTFSTLTVSNMSPEDSSIYLCSADGGLAGEGGETQYFGPGTRLLVL.

This clonotype was found a few times. The V gene is TRBV24-1, the J gene TRBJ1-5; a weak D match, TRBD1 (6 bases). This CDR3 is built from 15 residues. The V gene's germline CDR1 is KGHDR and CDR2 SFDVKD. Between the trimmed V and J ends, which lost 4 bases and 6 bases, there was a span of 15 bases. The CDR3 is CATSDPGQSSQPQHF. CDR3 nucleotide sequence: TGTGCCACCAGTGACCCCGGACAGTCTTCTCAGCCCCAGCATTTT.

In this sample, this clonotype turned up a few times. The gene calls are TRBV18 and TRBJ2-3, with D perhaps TRBD2 (6 bases). V was shortened by 2 bases and J by 0 bases, with 15 bases between the two germline ends. The germline gives CDR1 KGHSH, CDR2 LQKENI. There are 17 residues in the CDR3. CDR3 nucleotides: TGTGCCAGCTCACCATCGGTGGCGGGATGGAGCACAGATACGCAGTATTTT. As protein: CASSPSVAGWSTDTQYF.

V gene TRBV20-1 combines with J gene TRBJ1-5, with a possible D match to TRBD1 (5 bases). Per the germline V gene, CDR1 is DFQATT and CDR2 is SNEGSKA (reference sequence). V dropped 0 bases and J dropped 12 bases, with 12 bases sitting between them. This CDR3 is 12 amino acids long. In DNA form, the CDR3 reads TGCAGTGCTAGAGAATATGCGGGACGCCAGCATTTT. Translated, it gives CSAREYAGRQHF.

This clonotype showed up just a few times. This chain joins TRBV5-1 and TRBJ2-7; 11 nucleotides align to TRBD1. The CDR3 length is 15 residues. Germline CDR1 is SGHRS and CDR2 is YFSETQ. The V gene end was trimmed by 1 base and the J gene end by 6 bases; junction bases not matched to a gene: 6. CDR3 DNA sequence: TGCGCCAGCAGCTTGAAGGGACAGGGGGACTCCGAGCAGTACTTC. Its translation is CASSLKGQGDSEQYF.

The chain combines TRBV20-1 with TRBJ1-5, with a weak D call TRBD1 (6 bases). The CDR3 has 16 amino acids. From germline, CDR1 is DFQATT and CDR2 SNEGSKA (reference sequence). V was shortened by 6 bases and J by 0 bases, with 18 bases between the two germline ends. The chain's CDR3 is CSAVWSRGRSNQPQHF. CDR3 bases: TGCAGTGCCGTTTGGAGCAGGGGTCGTAGCAATCAGCCCCAGCATTTT.

This clonotype showed up just a few times. The genes are TRBV13 and TRBJ2-5; 11 bases are shared with TRBD1. The germline V gene has CDR1 PRHDT and CDR2 FYEKMQ (reference sequence). V was pared by 8 bases and J by 0 bases, with 2 bases of the junction left unmatched. This CDR3 is built from 14 residues. DNA of the CDR3: TGTGCCAGCCGGACAGGGGGCGACCAAGAGACCCAGTACTTC. It specifies CASRTGGDQETQYF.

The J gene is TRBJ2-1, the V gene TRBV18; no definite D call. V was trimmed by 0 bases and J by 3 bases, leaving 12 bases between them. This CDR3 is built from 16 residues. CDR1 KGHSH and CDR2 LQKENI come from the germline V gene. This CDR3 is CASSPPLAGDYNEQFF. CDR3 DNA sequence: TGTGCCAGCTCACCACCGTTAGCCGGAGACTACAATGAGCAGTTCTTC.

This clonotype occurred a few times. V gene TRBV19 combines with J gene TRBJ2-5; D ambiguous. The CDR3 length is 13 residues. The V end lost 4 bases, the J end lost 5 bases, and 11 bases lay between the germline ends. Germline V gene lookup returns CDR1 LNHDA and CDR2 SQIVND (reference sequence). The CDR3 DNA is TGTGCCAGTAGTAGATCCGACTTCGAGACCCAGTACTTC. Encoded protein: CASSRSDFETQYF.

In its sample, this clonotype was seen a few times. The rearrangement links TRBV2 to TRBJ2-7, with 8 bases aligning to TRBD2. After removal of 6 bases from V and 6 bases from J, the junction contained 10 bases not matched to a gene. The CDR3 has 14 residues. Germline CDR1 reads SNHLY; CDR2 reads FYNNEI. The DNA for the CDR3 is TGTGCCAGCAGGACGGGAGGGCCCTCTGCCGAGCAGTACTTC. Residues: CASRTGGPSAEQYF.

This clonotype was observed at least ten times. The rearrangement uses TRBV5-1 and TRBJ2-1, with 8 positions matching TRBD2. In germline, CDR1 is SGHRS, CDR2 YFSETQ. The CDR3 is made up of 12 amino acids. The V gene end was trimmed by 4 bases and the J gene end by 13 bases; junction bases not matched to a gene: 7. The CDR3 nucleotides read TGCGCCAGCAGCCCATGGACTAGCCCCCAGTTCTTC. Its translation: CASSPWTSPQFF. The whole variable domain, remainder taken from reference TRBV5-1 and TRBJ2-1, is KAGVTQTPRYLIKTRGQQVTLSCSPISGHRSVSWYQQTPGQGLQFLFEYFSETQRNKGNFPGRFSGRQFSNSRSEMNVSTLELGDSALYLCASSPWTSPQFFGPGTRLTVL.

The chain couples TRBV11-1 to TRBJ2-1; D is perhaps TRBD2 (6 bases). The CDR3 runs to 18 residues. The germline V gene encodes CDR1 SGHAT and CDR2 FQDESV (reference sequence). Trimming stripped 8 bases from V and 4 bases from J, with 27 bases between. CDR3: CASRPLIAAGSSYNEQFF. CDR3 DNA: TGTGCCAGCCGACCCTTAATAGCGGCTGGGTCATCGTACAATGAGCAGTTCTTC.